This T cell receptor beta chain was sequenced in a study of OX40 agonist ivuxolimab in advanced cancers. Study information: Ivuxolimab, an agonistic anti-OX40 (CD134) antibody, was given to patients. Two patients with cutaneous melanoma and one with hepatocellular carcinoma, three in total, showed partial responses.

This CDR3 is built from 17 residues. V was trimmed by 4 bases and J by 4 bases, leaving 20 bases between them. Germline V lookup: CDR1 SGHDN, CDR2 FVKESK. Generated by immunoSEQ multiplex PCR, the TCRdb table keeps only in-frame clones and is missing some. The sample includes approximately 52,000 clones, 94% of them seen just once. The chain links TRBV14 to TRBJ2-1; no reliable D call. The source of this sequence is an adult with an advanced solid tumor such as melanoma, head and neck, liver or kidney cancer. The specimen comprised CD4+ or CD8+ T cells sorted from blood, sampled in a trial of the OX40 agonist ivuxolimab. CDR3 loop: CASSPDLGGLMYNEQFF. CDR3 DNA sequence: TGTGCCAGCAGCCCCGACTTGGGTGGATTGATGTACAATGAGCAGTTCTTC.